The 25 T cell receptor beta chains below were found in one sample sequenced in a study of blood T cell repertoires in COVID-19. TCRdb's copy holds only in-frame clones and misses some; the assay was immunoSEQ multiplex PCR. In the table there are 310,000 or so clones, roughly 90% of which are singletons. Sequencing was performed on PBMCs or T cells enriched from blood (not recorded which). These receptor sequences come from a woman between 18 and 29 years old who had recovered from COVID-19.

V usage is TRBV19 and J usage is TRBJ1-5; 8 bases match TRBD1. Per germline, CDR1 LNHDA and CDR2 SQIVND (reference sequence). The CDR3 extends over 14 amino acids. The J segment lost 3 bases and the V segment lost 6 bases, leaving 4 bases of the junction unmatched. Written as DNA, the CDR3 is TGTGCCAGTAGGGCGGACAGGGACAATCAGCCCCAGCATTTT. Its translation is CASRADRDNQPQHF.

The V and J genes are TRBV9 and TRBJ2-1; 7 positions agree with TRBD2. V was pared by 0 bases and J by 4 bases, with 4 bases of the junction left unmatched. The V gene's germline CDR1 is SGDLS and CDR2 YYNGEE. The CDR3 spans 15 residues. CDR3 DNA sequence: TGTGCCAGCAGCGTAGGGGGAGGGCGGTACAATGAGCAGTTCTTC. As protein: CASSVGGGRYNEQFF.

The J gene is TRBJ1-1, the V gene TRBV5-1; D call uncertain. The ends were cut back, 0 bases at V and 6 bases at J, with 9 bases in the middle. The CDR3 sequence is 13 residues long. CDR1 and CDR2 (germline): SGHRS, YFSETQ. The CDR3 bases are TGCGCCAGCAGCTTGGCAGGCAAACCTGAAGCTTTCTTT. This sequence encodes CASSLAGKPEAFF.

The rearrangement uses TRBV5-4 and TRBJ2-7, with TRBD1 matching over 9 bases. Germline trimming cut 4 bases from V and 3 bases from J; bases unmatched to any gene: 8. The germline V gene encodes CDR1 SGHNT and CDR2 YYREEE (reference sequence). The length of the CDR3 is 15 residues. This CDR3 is CASSPTGTGSYEQYF. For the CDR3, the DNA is TGTGCCAGCAGCCCGACCGGGACAGGGAGCTACGAGCAGTACTTC.

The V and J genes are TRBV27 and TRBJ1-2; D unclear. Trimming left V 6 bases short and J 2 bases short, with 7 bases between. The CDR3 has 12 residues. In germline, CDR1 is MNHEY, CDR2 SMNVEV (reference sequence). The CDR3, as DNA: TGTGCCAGCAGAGCGGAGAACTATGGCTACACCTTC. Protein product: CASRAENYGYTF.

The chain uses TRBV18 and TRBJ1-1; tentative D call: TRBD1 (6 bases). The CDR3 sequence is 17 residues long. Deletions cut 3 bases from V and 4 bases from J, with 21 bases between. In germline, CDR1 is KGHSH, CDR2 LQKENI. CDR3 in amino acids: CASSPRDTPGGGTEAFF. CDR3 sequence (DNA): TGTGCCAGCTCACCGAGGGACACCCCAGGAGGAGGCACTGAAGCTTTCTTT. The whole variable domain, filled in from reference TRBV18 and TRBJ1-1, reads NAGVMQNPRHLVRRRGQEARLRCSPMKGHSHVYWYRQLPEEGLKFMVYLQKENIIDESGMPKERFSAEFPKEGPSILRIQQVVRGDSAAYFCASSPRDTPGGGTEAFFGQGTRLTVV.

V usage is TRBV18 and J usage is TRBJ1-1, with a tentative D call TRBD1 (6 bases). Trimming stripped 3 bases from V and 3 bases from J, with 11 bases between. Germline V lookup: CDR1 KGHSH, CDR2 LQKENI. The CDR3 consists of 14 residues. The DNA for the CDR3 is TGTGCCAGCTCACCTACAGGGAGGGACACTGAAGCTTTCTTT. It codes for CASSPTGRDTEAFF.

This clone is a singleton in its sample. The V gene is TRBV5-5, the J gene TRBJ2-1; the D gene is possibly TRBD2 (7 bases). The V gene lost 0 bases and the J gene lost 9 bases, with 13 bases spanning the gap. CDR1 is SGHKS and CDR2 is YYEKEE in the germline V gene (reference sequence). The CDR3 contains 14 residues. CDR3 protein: CASSLAGGPSEQFF. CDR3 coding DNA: TGTGCCAGCAGCTTGGCCGGGGGGCCATCTGAGCAGTTCTTC.

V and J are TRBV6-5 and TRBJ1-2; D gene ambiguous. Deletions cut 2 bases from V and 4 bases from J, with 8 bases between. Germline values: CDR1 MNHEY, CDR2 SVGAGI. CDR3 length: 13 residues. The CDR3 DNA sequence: TGTGCCAGCAGTTACGGCGGGATCTATGGCTACACCTTC. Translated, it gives CASSYGGIYGYTF.

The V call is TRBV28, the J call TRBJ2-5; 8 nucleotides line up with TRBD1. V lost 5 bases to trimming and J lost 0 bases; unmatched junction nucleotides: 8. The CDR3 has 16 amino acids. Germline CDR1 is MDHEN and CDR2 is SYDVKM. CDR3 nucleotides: TGTGCCAGCAGTCCGAGGACAGGGCCGAACCAAGAGACCCAGTACTTC. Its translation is CASSPRTGPNQETQYF.

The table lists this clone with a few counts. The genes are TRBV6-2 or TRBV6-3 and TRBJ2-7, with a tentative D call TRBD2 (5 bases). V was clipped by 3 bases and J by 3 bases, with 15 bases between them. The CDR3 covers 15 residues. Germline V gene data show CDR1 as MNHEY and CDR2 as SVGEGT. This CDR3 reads CASSYMRESGYEQYF. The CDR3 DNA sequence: TGTGCCAGCAGTTATATGAGGGAAAGCGGCTACGAGCAGTACTTC.

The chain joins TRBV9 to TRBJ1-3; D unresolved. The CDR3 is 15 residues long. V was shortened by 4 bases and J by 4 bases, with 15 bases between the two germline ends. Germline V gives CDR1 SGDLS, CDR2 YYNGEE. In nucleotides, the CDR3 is TGTGCCAGCAGCCCGGCGGAGGCAGTCGGAAACACCATATATTTT. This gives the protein CASSPAEAVGNTIYF.

CDR3 DNA sequence: TGTGCCAGCAGTCTTAACACCGGGGAGCTGTTTTTT. Its protein is CASSLNTGELFF. V and J are TRBV27 and TRBJ2-2; D not certain. Per germline, CDR1 MNHEY and CDR2 SMNVEV (reference sequence). This CDR3 has 12 amino acids. V lost 5 bases to trimming and J lost 2 bases, with 3 bases between them.

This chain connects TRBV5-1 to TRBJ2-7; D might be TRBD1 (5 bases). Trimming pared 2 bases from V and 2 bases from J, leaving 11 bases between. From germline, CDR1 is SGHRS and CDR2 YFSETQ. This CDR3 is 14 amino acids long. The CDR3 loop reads CASSFATEPYEQYF. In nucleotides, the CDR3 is TGCGCCAGCAGCTTTGCGACAGAGCCCTACGAGCAGTACTTC.

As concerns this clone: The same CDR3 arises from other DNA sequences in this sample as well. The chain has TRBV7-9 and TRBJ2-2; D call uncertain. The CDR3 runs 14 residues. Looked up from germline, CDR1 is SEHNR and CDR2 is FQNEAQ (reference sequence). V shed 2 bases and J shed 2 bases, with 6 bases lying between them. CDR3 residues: CASSLSLNTGELFF. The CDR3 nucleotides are TGTGCCAGCAGCTTATCCCTTAACACCGGGGAGCTGTTTTTT.

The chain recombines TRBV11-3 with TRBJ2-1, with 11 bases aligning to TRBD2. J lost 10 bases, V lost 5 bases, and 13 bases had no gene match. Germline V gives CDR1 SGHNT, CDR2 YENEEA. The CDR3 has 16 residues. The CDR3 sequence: CASSRRIAGGPGEQFF. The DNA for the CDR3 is TGTGCCAGCAGCCGGCGGATAGCGGGGGGGCCGGGCGAGCAGTTCTTC.

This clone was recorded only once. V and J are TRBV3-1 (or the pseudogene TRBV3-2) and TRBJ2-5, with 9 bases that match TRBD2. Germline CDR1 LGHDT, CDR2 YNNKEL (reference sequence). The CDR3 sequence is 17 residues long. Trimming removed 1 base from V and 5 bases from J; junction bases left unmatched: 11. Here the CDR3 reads CASSQAVAGGPWETQYF. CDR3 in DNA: TGTGCCAGCAGCCAAGCGGTCGCGGGAGGGCCTTGGGAGACCCAGTACTTC.

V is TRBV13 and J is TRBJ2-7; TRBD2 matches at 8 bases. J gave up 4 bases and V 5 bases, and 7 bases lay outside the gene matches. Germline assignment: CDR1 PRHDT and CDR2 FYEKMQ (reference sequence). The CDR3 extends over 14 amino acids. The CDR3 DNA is TGTGCCAGCAGCCTCACGGCGGGAGGTTACGAGCAGTACTTC. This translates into CASSLTAGGYEQYF. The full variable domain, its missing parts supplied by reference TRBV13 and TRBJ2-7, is AAGVIQSPRHLIKEKRETATLKCYPIPRHDTVYWYQQGPGQDPQFLISFYEKMQSDKGSIPDRFSAQQFSDYHSELNMSSLELGDSALYFCASSLTAGGYEQYFGPGTRLTVT.

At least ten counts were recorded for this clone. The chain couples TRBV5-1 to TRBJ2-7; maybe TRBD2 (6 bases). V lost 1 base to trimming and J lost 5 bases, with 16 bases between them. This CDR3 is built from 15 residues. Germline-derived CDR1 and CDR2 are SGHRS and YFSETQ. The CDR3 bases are TGCGCCAGCAGCTTGTTAGCGGCAGGGAGGAACGAGCAGTACTTC. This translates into CASSLLAAGRNEQYF.

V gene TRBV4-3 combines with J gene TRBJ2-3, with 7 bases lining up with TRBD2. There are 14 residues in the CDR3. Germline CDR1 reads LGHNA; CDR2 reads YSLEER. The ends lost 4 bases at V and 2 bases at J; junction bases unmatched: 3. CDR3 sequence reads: CASSLRGDTDTQYF. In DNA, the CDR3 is TGCGCCAGCAGCCTTCGGGGGGACACAGATACGCAGTATTTT.

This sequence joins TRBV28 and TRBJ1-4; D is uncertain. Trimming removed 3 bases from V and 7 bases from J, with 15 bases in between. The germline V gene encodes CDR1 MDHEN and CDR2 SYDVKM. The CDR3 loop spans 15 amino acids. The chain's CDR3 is CASSFKAAPFEKLFF. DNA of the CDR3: TGTGCCAGCAGTTTCAAGGCGGCACCTTTTGAAAAACTGTTTTTT. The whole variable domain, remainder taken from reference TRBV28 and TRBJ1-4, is DVKVTQSSRYLVKRTGEKVFLECVQDMDHENMFWYRQDPGLGLRLIYFSYDVKMKEKGDIPEGYSVSREKKERFSLILESASTNQTSMYLCASSFKAAPFEKLFFGSGTQLSVL.

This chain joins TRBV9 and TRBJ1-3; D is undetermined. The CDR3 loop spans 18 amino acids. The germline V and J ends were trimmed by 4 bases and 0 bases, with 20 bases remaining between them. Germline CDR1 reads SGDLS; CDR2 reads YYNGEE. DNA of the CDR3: TGTGCCAGCAGCCCCCCTCAGAAGAGCGATTACTCTGGAAACACCATATATTTT. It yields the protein CASSPPQKSDYSGNTIYF.

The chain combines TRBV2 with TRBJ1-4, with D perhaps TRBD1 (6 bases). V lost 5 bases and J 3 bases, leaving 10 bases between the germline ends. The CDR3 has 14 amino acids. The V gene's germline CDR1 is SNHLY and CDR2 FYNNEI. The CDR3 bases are TGTGCCAGCAGTCGGGACACGGCTAATGAAAAACTGTTTTTT. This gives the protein CASSRDTANEKLFF. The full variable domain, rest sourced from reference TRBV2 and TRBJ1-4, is EPEVTQTPSHQVTQMGQEVILRCVPISNHLYFYWYRQILGQKVEFLVSFYNNEISEKSEIFDDQFSVERPDGSNFTLKIRSTKLEDSAMYFCASSRDTANEKLFFGSGTQLSVL.

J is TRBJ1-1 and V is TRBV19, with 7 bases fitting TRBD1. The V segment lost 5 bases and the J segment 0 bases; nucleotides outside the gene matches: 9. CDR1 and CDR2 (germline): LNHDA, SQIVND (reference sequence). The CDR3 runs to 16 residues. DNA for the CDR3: TGTGCCAGTAGTGACGACAGGGCTGGTCTGAACACTGAAGCTTTCTTT. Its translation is CASSDDRAGLNTEAFF. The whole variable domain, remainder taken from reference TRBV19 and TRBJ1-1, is DGGITQSPKYLFRKEGQNVTLSCEQNLNHDAMYWYRQDPGQGLRLIYYSQIVNDFQKGDIAEGYSVSREKKESFPLTVTSAQKNPTAFYLCASSDDRAGLNTEAFFGQGTRLTVV.

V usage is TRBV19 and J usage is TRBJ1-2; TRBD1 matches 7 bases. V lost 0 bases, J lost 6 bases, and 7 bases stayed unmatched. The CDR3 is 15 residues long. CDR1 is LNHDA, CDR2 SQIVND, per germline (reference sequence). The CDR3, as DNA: TGTGCCAGTAGTATAGAAGGGTCCGGGACAGATGGCTACACCTTC. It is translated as CASSIEGSGTDGYTF.